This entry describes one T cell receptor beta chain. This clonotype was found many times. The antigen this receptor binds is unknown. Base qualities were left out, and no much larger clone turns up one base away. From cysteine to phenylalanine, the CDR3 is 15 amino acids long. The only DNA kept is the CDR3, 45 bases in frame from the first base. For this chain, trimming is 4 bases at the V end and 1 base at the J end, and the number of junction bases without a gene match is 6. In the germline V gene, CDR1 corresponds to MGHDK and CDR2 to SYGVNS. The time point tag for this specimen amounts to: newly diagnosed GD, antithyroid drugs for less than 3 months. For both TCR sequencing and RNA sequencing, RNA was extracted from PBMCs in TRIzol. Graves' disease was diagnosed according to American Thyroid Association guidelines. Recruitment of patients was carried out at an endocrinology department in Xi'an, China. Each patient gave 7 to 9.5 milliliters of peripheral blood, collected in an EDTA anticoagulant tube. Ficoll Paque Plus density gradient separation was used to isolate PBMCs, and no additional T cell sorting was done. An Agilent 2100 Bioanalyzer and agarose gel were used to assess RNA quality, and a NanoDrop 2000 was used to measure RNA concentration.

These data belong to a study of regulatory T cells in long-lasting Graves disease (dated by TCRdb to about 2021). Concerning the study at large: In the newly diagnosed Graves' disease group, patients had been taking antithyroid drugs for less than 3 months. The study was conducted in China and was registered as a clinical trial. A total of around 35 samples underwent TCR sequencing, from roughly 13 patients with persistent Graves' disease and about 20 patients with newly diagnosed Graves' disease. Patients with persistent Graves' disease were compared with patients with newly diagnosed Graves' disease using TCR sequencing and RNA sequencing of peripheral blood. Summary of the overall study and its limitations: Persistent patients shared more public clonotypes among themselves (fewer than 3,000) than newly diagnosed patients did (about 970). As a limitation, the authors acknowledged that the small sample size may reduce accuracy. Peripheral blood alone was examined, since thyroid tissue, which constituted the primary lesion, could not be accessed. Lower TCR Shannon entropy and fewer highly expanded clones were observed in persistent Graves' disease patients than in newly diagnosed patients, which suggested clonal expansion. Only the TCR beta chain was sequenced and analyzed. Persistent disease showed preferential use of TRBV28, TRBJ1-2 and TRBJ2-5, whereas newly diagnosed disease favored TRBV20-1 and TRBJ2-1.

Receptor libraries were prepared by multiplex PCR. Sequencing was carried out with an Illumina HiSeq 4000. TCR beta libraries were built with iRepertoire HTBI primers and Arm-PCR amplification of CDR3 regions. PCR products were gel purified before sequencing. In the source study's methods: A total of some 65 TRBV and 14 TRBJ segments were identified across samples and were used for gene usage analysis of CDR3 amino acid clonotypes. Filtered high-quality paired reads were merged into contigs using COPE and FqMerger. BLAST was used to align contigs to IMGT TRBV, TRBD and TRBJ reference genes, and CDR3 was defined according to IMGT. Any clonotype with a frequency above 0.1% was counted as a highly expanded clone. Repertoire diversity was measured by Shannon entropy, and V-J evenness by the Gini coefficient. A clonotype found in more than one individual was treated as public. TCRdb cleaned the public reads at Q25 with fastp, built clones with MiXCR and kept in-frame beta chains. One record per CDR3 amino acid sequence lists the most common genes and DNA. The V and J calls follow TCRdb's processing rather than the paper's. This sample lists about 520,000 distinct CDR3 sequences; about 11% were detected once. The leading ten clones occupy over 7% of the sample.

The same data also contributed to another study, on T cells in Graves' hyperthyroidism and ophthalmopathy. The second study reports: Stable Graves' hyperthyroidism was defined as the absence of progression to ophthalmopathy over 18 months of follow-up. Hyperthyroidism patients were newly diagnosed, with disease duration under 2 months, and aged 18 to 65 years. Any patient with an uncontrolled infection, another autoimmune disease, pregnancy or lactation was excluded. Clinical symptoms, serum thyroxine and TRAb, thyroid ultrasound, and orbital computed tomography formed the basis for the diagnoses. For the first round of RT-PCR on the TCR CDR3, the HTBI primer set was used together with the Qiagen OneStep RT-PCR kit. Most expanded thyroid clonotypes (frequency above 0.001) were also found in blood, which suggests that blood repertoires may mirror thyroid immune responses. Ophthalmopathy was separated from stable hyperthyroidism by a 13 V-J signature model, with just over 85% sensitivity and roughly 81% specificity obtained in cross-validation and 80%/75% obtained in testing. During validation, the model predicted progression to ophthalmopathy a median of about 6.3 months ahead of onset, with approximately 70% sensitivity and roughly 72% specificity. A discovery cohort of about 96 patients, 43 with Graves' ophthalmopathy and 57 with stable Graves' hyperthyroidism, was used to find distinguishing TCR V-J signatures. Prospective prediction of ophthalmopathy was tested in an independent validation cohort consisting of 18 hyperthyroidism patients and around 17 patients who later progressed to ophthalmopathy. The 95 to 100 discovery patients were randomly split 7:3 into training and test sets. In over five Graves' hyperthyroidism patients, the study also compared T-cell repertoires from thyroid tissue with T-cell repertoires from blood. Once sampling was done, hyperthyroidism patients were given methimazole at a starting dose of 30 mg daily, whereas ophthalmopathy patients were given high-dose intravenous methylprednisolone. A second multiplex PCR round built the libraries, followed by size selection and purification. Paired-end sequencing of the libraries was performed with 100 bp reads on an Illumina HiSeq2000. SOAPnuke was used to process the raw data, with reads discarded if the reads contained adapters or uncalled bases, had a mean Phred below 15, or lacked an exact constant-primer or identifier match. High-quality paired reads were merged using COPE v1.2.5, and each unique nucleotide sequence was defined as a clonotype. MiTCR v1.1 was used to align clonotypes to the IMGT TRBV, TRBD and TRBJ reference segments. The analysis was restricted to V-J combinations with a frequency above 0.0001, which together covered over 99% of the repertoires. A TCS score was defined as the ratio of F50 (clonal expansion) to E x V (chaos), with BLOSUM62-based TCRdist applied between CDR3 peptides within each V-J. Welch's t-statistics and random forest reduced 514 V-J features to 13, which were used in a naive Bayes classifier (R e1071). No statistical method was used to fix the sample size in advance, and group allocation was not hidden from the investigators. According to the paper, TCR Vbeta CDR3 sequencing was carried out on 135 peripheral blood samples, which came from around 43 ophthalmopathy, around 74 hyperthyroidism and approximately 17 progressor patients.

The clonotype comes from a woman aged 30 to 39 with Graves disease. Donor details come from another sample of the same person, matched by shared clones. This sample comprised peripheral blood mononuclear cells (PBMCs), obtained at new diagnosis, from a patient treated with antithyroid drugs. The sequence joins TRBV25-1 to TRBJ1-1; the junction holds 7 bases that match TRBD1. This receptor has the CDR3 CASSGFRQGNTEAFF. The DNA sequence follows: TGTGCCAGCAGTGGGTTTCGACAGGGGAACACTGAAGCTTTCTTT.